Each of the 30 T cell receptor beta chains below was sequenced from the same sample in a study of cytomegalovirus exposure and HLA in healthy donors. TCRdb's table, derived via immunoSEQ multiplex PCR, lists solely in-frame clones and lacks some. The table includes about 250,000 clones, around nine tenths detected once. Sequencing used PBMCs. All receptors come from a man aged 18 to 29 in good health and CMV-seronegative.

This clone was detected once. This chain uses TRBV7-2 with TRBJ2-7; unclear D gene. Germline CDR1 reads SGHTA; CDR2 reads FQGNSA. V lost 5 bases to trimming and J lost 0 bases, with 8 bases between them. The CDR3 runs 13 residues. The DNA for the CDR3 is TGTGCCAGCAGCCCCAGGCCCTCCTACGAGCAGTACTTC. Its translation: CASSPRPSYEQYF.

The V and J genes are TRBV4-1 and TRBJ2-2; TRBD1 agrees at 7 bases. The ends lost 3 bases at V and 0 bases at J; junction bases unmatched: 4. CDR3 length equals 16 residues. Germline CDR1 and CDR2: MGHRA and YSYEKL. The CDR3 reads CASSHHTGANTGELFF. CDR3 DNA: TGCGCCAGCAGCCATCATACAGGGGCGAACACCGGGGAGCTGTTTTTT.

The chain employs TRBV19 and TRBJ2-2; tentatively, D is TRBD2 (5 bases). Trimming cost V 3 bases and J 2 bases, with 7 bases left between them. This CDR3 comprises 14 residues. Germline V CDR1 and CDR2: LNHDA, SQIVND (reference sequence). CDR3 bases: TGTGCCAGTAGTATCCTAGCCAACACCGGGGAGCTGTTTTTT. Its translation: CASSILANTGELFF.

The chain combines TRBV5-1 with TRBJ2-5; D not resolved. Trimming left V 0 bases short and J 5 bases short, with 14 bases between. CDR1 SGHRS and CDR2 YFSETQ come from the germline V gene. This CDR3 comprises 15 residues. CDR3 coding DNA: TGCGCCAGCAGCTTGGCAGCACAGCCCTTGGAGACCCAGTACTTC. It specifies CASSLAAQPLETQYF.

The chain has TRBV2 and TRBJ2-1; D possibly corresponds to TRBD2 (6 bases). The CDR3 is made up of 14 amino acids. Trimming stripped 8 bases from V and 7 bases from J, with 18 bases between. Germline CDR1 SNHLY, CDR2 FYNNEI. CDR3 loop: CASWRGLEGNEQFF. Written as DNA, the CDR3 is TGTGCCAGCTGGAGAGGACTGGAGGGGAATGAGCAGTTCTTC.

As for this clone: Germline and junction disagree at one end, which may indicate a read error. V usage is TRBV6-5 and J usage is TRBJ2-3; possible D gene TRBD2, 6 bases. This CDR3 region has 14 residues. Germline values: CDR1 MNHEY, CDR2 SVGAGI. In nucleotides, the CDR3 is TGTGCCAGCAGCTACTCGGAGGGGTCAGATACGCAGTATTTT. Its translation is CASSYSEGSDTQYF.

This chain joins TRBV5-6 and TRBJ1-6, with D uncertain. Germline CDR1 and CDR2: SGHDT and YYEEEE. V shed 4 bases and J shed 6 bases, with 17 bases lying between them. The CDR3 has 16 amino acids. The CDR3 region is CASSPEARIFNSPLHF. DNA of the CDR3: TGTGCCAGCAGCCCCGAAGCACGCATCTTTAATTCACCCCTCCACTTT.

The chain uses TRBV7-2 and TRBJ2-6, with a possible D match to TRBD1 (6 bases). There are 15 residues in the CDR3. Germline V gene data show CDR1 as SGHTA and CDR2 as FQGNSA. The germline V and J ends were trimmed by 4 bases and 4 bases, with 11 bases remaining between them. CDR3 in amino acids: CASSSQGPGANVLTF. The CDR3, as DNA: TGTGCCAGCAGCTCACAGGGTCCCGGGGCCAACGTCCTGACTTTC.

The chain joins TRBV5-1 to TRBJ2-5, with D possibly TRBD1 on 6 matching bases. This CDR3 region has 15 residues. Per the germline V gene, CDR1 is SGHRS and CDR2 is YFSETQ. The V gene lost 4 bases and the J gene lost 2 bases, with 15 bases spanning the gap. CDR3 nucleotide sequence: TGCGCCAGCAGCGGGATGGACAGCTTACAAGAGACCCAGTACTTC. It codes for CASSGMDSLQETQYF.

The chain is built from TRBV18 and TRBJ1-5; a possible D gene is TRBD1 (6 bases). Germline assignment: CDR1 KGHSH and CDR2 LQKENI. Trimming cost V 5 bases and J 4 bases, with 9 bases left between them. The CDR3 is made up of 13 amino acids. CDR3 sequence: CASSADRNQPQHF. As DNA, the CDR3 is TGTGCCAGCTCAGCGGACAGAAATCAGCCCCAGCATTTT.

This chain joins TRBV27 and TRBJ2-5; D unresolved. This CDR3 is built from 13 residues. Germline CDR1 MNHEY, CDR2 SMNVEV (reference sequence). Trimming removed 7 bases at V and 1 base at J, with 10 bases between. Written as DNA, the CDR3 is TGTGCCAGCATGGCCGGGTCCCAAGAGACCCAGTACTTC. Translation gives CASMAGSQETQYF.

V is TRBV10-2 and J is TRBJ1-1; TRBD1 might be the D (5 bases). Trimming stripped 7 bases from V and 11 bases from J, with 17 bases between. The V gene's germline CDR1 is WSHSY and CDR2 SAAADI. The CDR3 consists of 12 residues. The CDR3 region is CASTPGGARAFF. Here the CDR3 DNA reads TGCGCCAGCACCCCGGGAGGGGCAAGGGCTTTCTTT.

The V call is TRBV7-3, the J call TRBJ2-2; 8 nucleotides agree with TRBD2. V was clipped by 5 bases and J by 4 bases; unmatched bases: 9. The CDR3 covers 16 residues. CDR1 and CDR2 from the germline V gene are SGHTA and FQGTGA. CDR3 sequence (DNA): TGTGCCAGCAGCAGCAACGCGGGGGGCGTCACCGGGGAGCTGTTTTTT. Its protein is CASSSNAGGVTGELFF.

V gene TRBV28 combines with J gene TRBJ1-6; 10 nucleotides align to TRBD1. The CDR3 loop spans 16 amino acids. With V trimmed by 6 bases and J by 2 bases, 4 bases remained unmatched. Germline V gene data show CDR1 as MDHEN and CDR2 as SYDVKM. The CDR3 nucleotides read TGTGCCAGCAGAGGGACAGGGGAGCCCTATAATTCACCCCTCCACTTT. Residues: CASRGTGEPYNSPLHF.

This sequence joins TRBV4-2 and TRBJ2-7; 7 bases agree with TRBD2. Losses at the gene ends were 2 bases for V and 4 bases for J; bases not matched to a gene: 8. CDR1 LGHNA and CDR2 YNFKEQ come from the germline V gene. This CDR3 has 15 residues. The CDR3 nucleotides are TGTGCCAGCAGCCAACCCAGGGAGGGAAGTTACGAGCAGTACTTC. This sequence encodes CASSQPREGSYEQYF.

The rearrangement uses TRBV5-1 and TRBJ2-1; D call uncertain. Germline V lookup: CDR1 SGHRS, CDR2 YFSETQ. The CDR3 runs 16 residues. Trimming took off 0 bases at V and 1 base at J, with 11 bases between the two ends. CDR3 protein: CASSLAPSRSYNEQFF. The CDR3 DNA reads as TGCGCCAGCAGCTTGGCTCCGAGCCGGTCCTACAATGAGCAGTTCTTC. Together with reference TRBV5-1 and TRBJ2-1, the CDR3 gives the full variable domain: KAGVTQTPRYLIKTRGQQVTLSCSPISGHRSVSWYQQTPGQGLQFLFEYFSETQRNKGNFPGRFSGRQFSNSRSEMNVSTLELGDSALYLCASSLAPSRSYNEQFFGPGTRLTVL.

The V and J genes are TRBV4-1 and TRBJ1-1; a weak D match, TRBD1 (5 bases). Per germline, CDR1 MGHRA and CDR2 YSYEKL. V lost 0 bases and J 0 bases, leaving 11 bases between the germline ends. This CDR3 spans 16 amino acids. This CDR3 reads CASSQEEGKLNTEAFF. The CDR3 bases are TGCGCCAGCAGCCAAGAGGAGGGGAAATTGAACACTGAAGCTTTCTTT.

The chain employs TRBV28 and TRBJ1-4; D possibly corresponds to TRBD1 (6 bases). The CDR3 sequence is 16 residues long. Trimming removed 3 bases at V and 10 bases at J, with 21 bases between. In germline, CDR1 is MDHEN, CDR2 SYDVKM. CDR3 amino acids: CASSFGYRDIGGKLFF. CDR3 DNA: TGTGCCAGCAGTTTTGGATACCGGGACATAGGGGGAAAACTGTTTTTT.

The chain is built from TRBV4-1 and TRBJ2-3, with 7 positions matching TRBD1. The trim removed 0 bases at V and 6 bases at J, leaving 3 bases unmatched. Germline V gives CDR1 MGHRA, CDR2 YSYEKL. The length of the CDR3 is 14 residues. In nucleotides, the CDR3 is TGCGCCAGCAGCCAAGATAGGGGGCTTGATACGCAGTATTTT. Its protein is CASSQDRGLDTQYF.

The chain has TRBV6-9 and TRBJ1-2, with a possible D match to TRBD1 (6 bases). CDR3 length: 11 amino acids. The germline V gene encodes CDR1 MNHGY and CDR2 SVAAGI. V was clipped by 11 bases and J by 10 bases, with 17 bases between them. The CDR3 nucleotides are TGTGCCGGGCCCAGGGGTTCCGACTACACCTTC. Its translation: CAGPRGSDYTF.

The V call is TRBV4-1, the J call TRBJ1-5; D is unclear. Trimming shortened V by 3 bases and J by 4 bases, and 10 bases separated the two germline ends. The CDR3 length is 14 residues. Germline V CDR1 and CDR2: MGHRA, YSYEKL. CDR3 DNA: TGCGCCAGCAGCCAGTTATCGGGAAATCAGCCCCAGCATTTT. Its translation is CASSQLSGNQPQHF.

V and J are TRBV7-2 and TRBJ2-7; D gene unclear. This CDR3 has 13 amino acids. The germline V and J ends were trimmed by 1 base and 5 bases, with 9 bases remaining between them. Germline values: CDR1 SGHTA, CDR2 FQGNSA. The CDR3 sequence is CASSLGRLNEQYF. The CDR3 DNA follows: TGTGCCAGCAGCTTAGGAAGACTGAACGAGCAGTACTTC.

The rearrangement uses TRBV28 and TRBJ2-7, with a weak D call TRBD1 (5 bases). Trimming pared 8 bases from V and 4 bases from J, leaving 12 bases between. This CDR3 region has 12 residues. CDR1 is MDHEN, CDR2 SYDVKM, per germline. CDR3 sequence (DNA): TGTGCCAGCGCGGCAGGGCGGTACGAGCAGTACTTC. This translates into CASAAGRYEQYF.

The chain recombines TRBV28 with TRBJ2-7; 10 nucleotides align to TRBD1. CDR3 length equals 15 residues. V lost 4 bases and J lost 5; bases outside the gene matches: 8. Germline assignment: CDR1 MDHEN and CDR2 SYDVKM. CDR3 protein: CASSSGTGANNEQYF. CDR3 nucleotide sequence: TGTGCCAGCAGTTCCGGGACAGGGGCAAACAACGAGCAGTACTTC.

J is TRBJ1-1 and V is TRBV4-2; D remains unclear. Trimming left V 1 base short and J 2 bases short, with 8 bases between. CDR1 LGHNA and CDR2 YNFKEQ come from the germline V gene. The CDR3 length is 14 residues. CDR3 sequence (DNA): TGTGCCAGCAGCCAAGGATCACTAAACACTGAAGCTTTCTTT. The encoded protein is CASSQGSLNTEAFF.

As concerns this clone: One end of the junction does not line up with germline, which may come from a read error. The rearrangement links TRBV2 to TRBJ2-5; TRBD2 aligns across 7 bases. Germline V gene sequence: CDR1 SNHLY, CDR2 FYNNEI. The CDR3 contains 13 residues. CDR3 sequence: CTSLLVLAETQYF. The CDR3 DNA reads TGTACCAGCCTGCTAGTACTAGCGGAGACCCAGTACTTC.

This chain connects TRBV5-1 to TRBJ2-1; 8 bases agree with TRBD2. This CDR3 is built from 13 residues. Trimming removed 6 bases from V and 5 bases from J; junction bases left unmatched: 4. Germline values: CDR1 SGHRS, CDR2 YFSETQ. In nucleotides, the CDR3 is TGCGCCAGCACCAGCGGGAGTAACAATGAGCAGTTCTTC. Protein product: CASTSGSNNEQFF. The full variable domain, completed using reference TRBV5-1 and TRBJ2-1, is KAGVTQTPRYLIKTRGQQVTLSCSPISGHRSVSWYQQTPGQGLQFLFEYFSETQRNKGNFPGRFSGRQFSNSRSEMNVSTLELGDSALYLCASTSGSNNEQFFGPGTRLTVL.

The J gene is TRBJ2-3, the V gene TRBV5-1; D may be TRBD1 (5 bases). V was clipped by 3 bases and J by 11 bases, with 10 bases between them. There are 11 residues in the CDR3. CDR1 and CDR2 (germline): SGHRS, YFSETQ. CDR3 residues: CASSSIGQQYF. The CDR3 DNA reads as TGCGCCAGCAGCTCTATCGGACAGCAGTATTTT.

This clone was observed once. The V and J genes are TRBV5-4 and TRBJ2-3, with TRBD2 matching over 8 bases. Germline V CDR1 and CDR2: SGHNT, YYREEE (reference sequence). The CDR3 has 14 residues. With V trimmed by 4 bases and J by 6 bases, 7 bases remained unmatched. CDR3 sequence: CASSLRAGVDTQYF. DNA of the CDR3: TGTGCCAGCAGCCTCCGAGCGGGAGTGGATACGCAGTATTTT.

The chain carries TRBV5-6 and TRBJ2-1; D remains ambiguous. The germline V gene has CDR1 SGHDT and CDR2 YYEEEE. V lost 7 bases and J lost 8, with 13 bases in between. CDR3 size: 12 residues. CDR3 region: CASSQLNYEQFF. The CDR3 nucleotides read TGTGCCAGCTCCCAATTGAACTATGAGCAGTTCTTC.